This T cell receptor beta chain was recovered during a study of OX40 agonist ivuxolimab in advanced cancers. Ten or more counts support this clone. The CDR3 has 16 residues. From germline, CDR1 is SGHRS and CDR2 YFSETQ. The trim removed 3 bases at V and 1 base at J, leaving 1 base unmatched. Profiling relied on immunoSEQ multiplex PCR, and the TCRdb table lists in-frame clones only, not all of them. The sample shows over 8,000 clones, approximately 72% of them seen only once. This sequence joins TRBV5-1 and TRBJ2-1, with 13 bases lining up with TRBD2. The sequence derives from an adult with an advanced solid tumor such as melanoma, head and neck, liver or kidney cancer. The specimen comprised CD4+ or CD8+ T cells sorted from blood, sampled in a trial of the OX40 agonist ivuxolimab. The CDR3 protein is CASSSLAGGSYNEQFF. CDR3 DNA: TGCGCCAGCAGCTCACTAGCGGGGGGGTCCTACAATGAGCAGTTCTTC.